This TCR beta chain was observed in a study of T-cell memory formation after mild COVID-19. TCRdb ran MiXCR on the 5' RACE reads and lists one entry per CDR3 protein. Of about 130,000 distinct CDR3 sequences in the sample, roughly 15% were seen once. This CDR3 has 16 residues. V was pared by 4 bases and J by 1 base, with 7 bases of the junction left unmatched. The germline V gene encodes CDR1 SGHRS and CDR2 YFSETQ. V usage is TRBV5-1 and J usage is TRBJ2-3; 9 nucleotides match TRBD2. The sequence came from an adult woman who had mild COVID-19 (a few samples of this study predate the infection). Cell type and time point are not known. The specimen was PBMCs or a T cell subset sorted from them (not recorded which). The CDR3 bases are TGCGCCAGCAGCCCTACCTTAGCGGGGGGCACAGATACGCAGTATTTT. This encodes CASSPTLAGGTDTQYF. Full variable domain (missing parts from reference TRBV5-1 and TRBJ2-3): KAGVTQTPRYLIKTRGQQVTLSCSPISGHRSVSWYQQTPGQGLQFLFEYFSETQRNKGNFPGRFSGRQFSNSRSEMNVSTLELGDSALYLCASSPTLAGGTDTQYFGPGTRLTVL.